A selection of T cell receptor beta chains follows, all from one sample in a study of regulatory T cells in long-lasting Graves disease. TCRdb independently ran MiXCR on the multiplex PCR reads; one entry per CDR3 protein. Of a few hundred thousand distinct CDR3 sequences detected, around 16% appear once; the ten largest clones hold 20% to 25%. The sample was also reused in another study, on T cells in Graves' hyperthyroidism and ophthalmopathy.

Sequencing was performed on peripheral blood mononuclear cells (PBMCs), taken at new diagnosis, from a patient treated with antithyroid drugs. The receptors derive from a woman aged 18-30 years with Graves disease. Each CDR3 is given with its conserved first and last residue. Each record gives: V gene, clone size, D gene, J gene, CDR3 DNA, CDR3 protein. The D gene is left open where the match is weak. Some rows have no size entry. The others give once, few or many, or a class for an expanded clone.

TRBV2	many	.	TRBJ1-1	TGTGCCCTAGGGAAGGGGAGGAACACTGAAGCTTTCTTT	CALGKGRNTEAFF
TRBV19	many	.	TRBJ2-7	TGTGCCAGTAGTCCCCGGGGAACCGAGGGGGGAGAGCAGTACTTC	CASSPRGTEGGEQYF
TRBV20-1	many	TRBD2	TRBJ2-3	TGCAGTGCTAGAGATTGGCTAGCGGGGGACACAGATACGCAGTATTTT	CSARDWLAGDTDTQYF
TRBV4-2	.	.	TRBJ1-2	TGTGCCAGCAGCCAAGACGACCCTTGGAGCTACACCTTC	CASSQDDPWSYTF
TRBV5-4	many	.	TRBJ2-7	TGTGCCAGCAGCAAGGGGGGGCAGGGGGTCTACGAGCAGTACTTC	CASSKGGQGVYEQYF
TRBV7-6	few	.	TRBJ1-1	TGTGCCAGCAGTCAGTATCAGGGAGAGCGTGCTTTCTTT	CASSQYQGERAFF
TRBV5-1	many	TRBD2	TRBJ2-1	TGCGCCAGCAGCTTGGATCCTAGCGGGATCGGGCAGTTCTTC	CASSLDPSGIGQFF
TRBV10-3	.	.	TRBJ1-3	TGTGCCATCAGTACAGGGAGCCCTGGAAACACCATATATTTT	CAISTGSPGNTIYF
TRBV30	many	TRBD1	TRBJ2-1	TGTGCCTGGAGCGACCCGTATGGACAGGGGGTTAATGAGCAGTTCTTC	CAWSDPYGQGVNEQFF
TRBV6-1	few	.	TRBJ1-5	TGTGCCAGCCGGGGGGTCAGTCAGCCCCAGCATTTT	CASRGVSQPQHF
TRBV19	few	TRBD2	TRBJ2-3	TGTGCCAGTAGGAAAGCGGGAGGGGCAGATACGCAGTATTTT	CASRKAGGADTQYF
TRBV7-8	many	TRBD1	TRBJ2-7	TGTGCCAGCAGCTTGAACAGGGGGGATTACGAGCAGTACTTC	CASSLNRGDYEQYF
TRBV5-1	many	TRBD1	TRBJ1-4	TGCGCCAGCAGCCTGAGGACAGGGATGAATGAAAAACTGTTTTTT	CASSLRTGMNEKLFF
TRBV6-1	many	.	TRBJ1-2	TGTGCCAGCAGCCAAGCCAACTATGGCTACACCTTC	CASSQANYGYTF
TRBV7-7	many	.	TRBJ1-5	TGTGCTAGCAGCTTTTTATACGGACGGTTCAATCAGCCCCAGCATTTT	CASSFLYGRFNQPQHF
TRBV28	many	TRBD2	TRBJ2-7	TGTGCCAGCAGTTCCTGGACTAGCGCCTCCTACGAGCAGTACTTC	CASSSWTSASYEQYF
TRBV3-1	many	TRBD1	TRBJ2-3	TGTGCCAGCAGCCCCCGCAGGGGGCGAGGCGATACGCAGTATTTT	CASSPRRGRGDTQYF
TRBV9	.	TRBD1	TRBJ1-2	TGTGCCAGCAGCGTAGATCCAGGGGGGACCTATGGCTACACCTTC	CASSVDPGGTYGYTF
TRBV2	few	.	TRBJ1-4	TGTGCCAGCAGCGCCGGGACTGCTGGACTGTTTTTT	CASSAGTAGLFF
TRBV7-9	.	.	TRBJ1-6	TGTGCCAGCAGCTTTCAGGGAGGTTCACCCCTCCACTTT	CASSFQGGSPLHF
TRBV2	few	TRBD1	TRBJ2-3	TGTGCCAGCAGTAGGGACAGAAGCACAGATACGCAGTATTTT	CASSRDRSTDTQYF
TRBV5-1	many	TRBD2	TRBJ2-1	TGCGCCAGCAGCGGAACTAGCGGGATAACCCCTGAGCAGTTCTTC	CASSGTSGITPEQFF
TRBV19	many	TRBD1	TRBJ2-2	TGTGCCATTAGGGGGACAGGGGGCCCGAACACCGGGGAGCTGTTTTTT	CAIRGTGGPNTGELFF
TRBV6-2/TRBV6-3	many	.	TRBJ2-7	TGTGCCAGCAGTGGGGACAACCACTACGAGCAGTACTTC	CASSGDNHYEQYF
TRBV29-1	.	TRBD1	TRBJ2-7	TGCAGCGTTGAGACCGGGACAGGTATCAGCGAGCAGTACTTC	CSVETGTGISEQYF